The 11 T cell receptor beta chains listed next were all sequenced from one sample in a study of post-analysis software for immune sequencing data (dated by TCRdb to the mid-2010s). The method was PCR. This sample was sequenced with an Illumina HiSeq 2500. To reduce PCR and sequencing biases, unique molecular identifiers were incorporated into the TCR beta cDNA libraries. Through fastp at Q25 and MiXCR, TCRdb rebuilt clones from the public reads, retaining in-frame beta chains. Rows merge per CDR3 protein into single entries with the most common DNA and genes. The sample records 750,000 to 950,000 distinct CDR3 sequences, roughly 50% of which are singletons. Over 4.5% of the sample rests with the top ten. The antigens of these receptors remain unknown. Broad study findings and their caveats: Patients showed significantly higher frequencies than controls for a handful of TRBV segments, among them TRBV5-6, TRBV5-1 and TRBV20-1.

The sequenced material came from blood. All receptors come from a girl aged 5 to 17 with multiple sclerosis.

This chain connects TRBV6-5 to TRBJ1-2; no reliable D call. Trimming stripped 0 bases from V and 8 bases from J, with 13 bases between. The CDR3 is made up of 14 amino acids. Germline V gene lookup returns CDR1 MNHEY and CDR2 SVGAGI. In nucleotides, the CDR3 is TGTGCCAGCAGTTACTCTCGGACCTCTTCCGGCTACACCTTC. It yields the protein CASSYSRTSSGYTF.

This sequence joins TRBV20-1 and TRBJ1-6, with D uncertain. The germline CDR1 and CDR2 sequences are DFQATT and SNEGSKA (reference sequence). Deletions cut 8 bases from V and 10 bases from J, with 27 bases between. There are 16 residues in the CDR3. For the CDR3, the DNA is TGCAGTCCCGCGGCCGGTGGACCCTTGCTCGGGTCACCCCTCCACTTT. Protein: CSPAAGGPLLGSPLHF.

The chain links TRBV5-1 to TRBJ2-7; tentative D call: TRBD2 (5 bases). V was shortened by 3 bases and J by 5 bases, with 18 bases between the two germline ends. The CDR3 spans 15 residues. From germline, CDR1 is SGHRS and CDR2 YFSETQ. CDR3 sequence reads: CASSSIMSGRNEQYF. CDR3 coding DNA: TGCGCCAGCAGCTCCATCATGAGCGGTAGAAACGAGCAGTACTTC.

As DNA, the CDR3 is TGCAGTGCGGTAGCGGAAATCACAGATACGCAGTATTTT. Protein product: CSAVAEITDTQYF. The chain uses TRBV20-1 and TRBJ2-3; maybe TRBD2 (6 bases). CDR3 length: 13 residues. The germline gives CDR1 DFQATT, CDR2 SNEGSKA (reference sequence). Between the trimmed V and J ends, which lost 6 bases and 2 bases, there was a span of 12 bases.

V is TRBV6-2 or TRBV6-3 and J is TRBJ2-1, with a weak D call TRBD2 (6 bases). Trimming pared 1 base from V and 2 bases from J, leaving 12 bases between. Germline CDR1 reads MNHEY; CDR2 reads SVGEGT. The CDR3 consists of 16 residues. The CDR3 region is CASSYYLAITYNEQFF. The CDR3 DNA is TGTGCCAGCAGTTACTATCTAGCGATTACCTACAATGAGCAGTTCTTC.

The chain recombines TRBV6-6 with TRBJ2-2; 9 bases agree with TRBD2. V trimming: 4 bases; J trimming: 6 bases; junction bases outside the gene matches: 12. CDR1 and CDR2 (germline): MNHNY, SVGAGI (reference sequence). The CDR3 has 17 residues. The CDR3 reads CASSFSLKGTSSGELFF. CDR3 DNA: TGTGCCAGCAGTTTTAGCTTGAAAGGGACTAGCTCCGGGGAGCTGTTTTTT.

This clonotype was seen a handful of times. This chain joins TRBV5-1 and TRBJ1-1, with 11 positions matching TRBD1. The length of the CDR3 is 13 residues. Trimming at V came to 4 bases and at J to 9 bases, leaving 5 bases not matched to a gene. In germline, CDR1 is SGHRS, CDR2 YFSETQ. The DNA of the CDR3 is TGCGCCAGCAGCCCGGGGACAGGGGGAAAAGCTTTCTTT. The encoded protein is CASSPGTGGKAFF.

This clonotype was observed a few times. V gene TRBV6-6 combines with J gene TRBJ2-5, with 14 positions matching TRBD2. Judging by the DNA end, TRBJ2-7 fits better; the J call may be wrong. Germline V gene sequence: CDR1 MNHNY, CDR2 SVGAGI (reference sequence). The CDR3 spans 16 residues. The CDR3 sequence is CASSVGTSGSPGEQYF. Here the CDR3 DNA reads TGTGCCAGCAGTGTGGGGACTAGCGGGAGTCCCGGCGAGCAGTACTTC.

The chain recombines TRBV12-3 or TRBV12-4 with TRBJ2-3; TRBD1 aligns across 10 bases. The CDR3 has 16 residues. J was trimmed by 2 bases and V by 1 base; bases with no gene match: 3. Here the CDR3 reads CASSLGDRGDTDTQYF. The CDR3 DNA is TGTGCCAGCAGTTTAGGGGACAGGGGAGACACAGATACGCAGTATTTT.

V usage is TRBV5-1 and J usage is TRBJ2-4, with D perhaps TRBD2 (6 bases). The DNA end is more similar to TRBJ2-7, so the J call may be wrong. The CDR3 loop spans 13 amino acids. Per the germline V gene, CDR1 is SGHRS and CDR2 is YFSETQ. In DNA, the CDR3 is TGCGCCAGCAGGCGGGATTTCAGCGACGAGCAGTACTTC. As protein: CASRRDFSDEQYF.

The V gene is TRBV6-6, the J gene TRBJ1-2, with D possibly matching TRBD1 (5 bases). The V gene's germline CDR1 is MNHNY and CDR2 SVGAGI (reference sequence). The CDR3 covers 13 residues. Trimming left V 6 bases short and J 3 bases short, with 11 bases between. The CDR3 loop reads CASRQAGDYGYTF. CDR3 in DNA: TGTGCCAGCAGACAGGCGGGTGACTATGGCTACACCTTC.